This T cell receptor beta chain comes out of a study of blood T cell repertoires in COVID-19 (dated by TCRdb to about 2020). With respect to the entire study: Samples covering the acute and convalescent phases of COVID-19 were provided by collaborators in the United States, Italy and Spain. The material from the prospective study consisted of cDNA or gDNA derived from T cells, B-cell-depleted T cells, or PBMCs. The dataset comprised deeply sampled blood TCRbeta repertoires from subjects exposed to, actively infected with, or recovered from COVID-19. The repertoires were made available in a free public database intended to serve as a resource for research on the immune response to SARS-CoV-2. Samples were obtained from the ongoing ImmuneRACE study (first 160 participants) and from some 1,200 subjects provided by 6 global collaborators. The sample metadata nearly always contained a de-identified subject ID, COVID-19 status, age in years and sex. Where HLA class I and class II types were available, the types were taken from metadata supplied by the sample provider, not from assay-based typing.

The CDR1 and CDR2 encoded by the germline V gene are SGHDT and YYEEEE. The CDR3 starts with the cysteine, ends with the phenylalanine, and has 15 residues. Only the CDR3 part of the read is kept: 45 bases, read in frame from the first base. V is reduced by 0 bases and J by 3 bases, leaving a spacing of 9 bases between them. Each collaborating institution followed its own protocols to collect whole blood in K2EDTA tubes. For TCRbeta analysis, collaborator samples were shipped as frozen whole blood, as isolated PBMCs, or as DNA extracted from either sample type. Broad study findings and their caveats: The amount of clinical and demographic metadata varied by source and participant and was provided uncurated.

The immunoSEQ Assay, a bias-controlled multiplex PCR, was used to amplify TCRbeta CDR3 regions from genomic DNA. As for the original processing: The number of nucleated cells in each sample was estimated from the amplification of reference gene primers within the assay. Sequence reads were collapsed and filtered to measure the absolute abundance of every unique TCRbeta CDR3 rearrangement. For each sample, productive Simpson clonality was calculated as the square root of Simpson's diversity index over productive rearrangements. The source is immuneACCESS, and TCRdb retained only in-frame sequences with V and J called. Part of the clones is not carried over; for the studies checked, unresolved V genes explain less than half of this, and the remainder is unexplained. From that table come the V and J calls and clone size; the DNA was used to work out D and trimming. In all, the sample holds approximately 72,000 clones, and approximately 85% of those were seen once. The ten largest clones capture roughly 32% of the sample.

As concerns this clone: The specificity of this receptor is unknown. Base qualities are missing; no much larger clone stands one base away.

This TCR was sampled from a woman of 80 years or more with active or convalescent COVID-19. Recombination linked TRBV5-6 to TRBJ1-4; a tentative D call is TRBD1 (6 bases match). Sequenced sample: peripheral blood. The CDR3 reads as follows: CASSLDGGPNEKLFF. The nucleotide sequence is TGTGCCAGCAGCTTGGACGGGGGGCCTAATGAAAAACTGTTTTTT.